Following are 9 T cell receptor beta chains from one sample sequenced in a study of patients and donors after allogeneic stem cell transplantation. MiXCR was run by TCRdb on the RT-PCR reads, yielding one entry per CDR3 protein. The sample consists of 920,000 or so distinct CDR3 sequences, over 15% of them appearing once. Sequenced input: blood, either unsorted or a sorted T cell fraction (not recorded which). All receptors derive from a human donor who was either an allogeneic HSCT recipient or a stem cell or donor lymphocyte infusion donor (not recorded which). It is not recorded whose cells these are; they may come from a transplant donor.

The chain combines TRBV5-1 with TRBJ2-3; 8 positions match TRBD2. The J segment lost 0 bases and the V segment lost 7 bases, leaving 4 bases of the junction unmatched. The CDR3 runs 14 residues. Germline V lookup: CDR1 SGHRS, CDR2 YFSETQ. CDR3 bases: TGCGCCAGCCTTAGCGGGACTAGCACAGATACGCAGTATTTT. It translates to CASLSGTSTDTQYF.

The chain combines TRBV5-6 with TRBJ2-2; tentative D call: TRBD2 (5 bases). Trimming cost V 4 bases and J 4 bases, with 8 bases left between them. CDR3 length: 13 residues. Germline assignment: CDR1 SGHDT and CDR2 YYEEEE. CDR3 residues: CASSNGLTGELFF. DNA of the CDR3: TGTGCCAGCAGCAATGGACTCACCGGGGAGCTGTTTTTT. The full variable domain, in which reference TRBV5-6 and TRBJ2-2 provide the parts outside the CDR3, is DAGVTQSPTHLIKTRGQQVTLRCSPKSGHDTVSWYQQALGQGPQFIFQYYEEEERQRGNFPDRFSGHQFPNYSSELNVNALLLGDSALYLCASSNGLTGELFFGEGSRLTVL.

This clonotype came up many times. The chain joins TRBV10-3 to TRBJ2-7; no reliable D call. Germline V gene lookup returns CDR1 ENHRY and CDR2 SYGVKD. With 2 bases removed from V and 2 bases from J, the gap between germline ends came to 4 bases. This CDR3 has 12 amino acids. CDR3 nucleotide sequence: TGTGCCATCAGTGAGAAAACCTACGAGCAGTACTTC. Its translation: CAISEKTYEQYF.

Of note for this clonotype: A junction end diverges from the germline sequence, so it may reflect a read error. DNA of the CDR3: TGTGCCAGCAGTTTAGTATCCTGGGGCCTCGAAAAGTATTTC. It translates to CASSLVSWGLEKYF. The V gene is TRBV12-3 or TRBV12-4, the J gene TRBJ2-7; possibly TRBD1 for D (5 bases). The CDR3 runs 14 residues.

This clonotype was counted between two and nine times. The genes are TRBV4-1 and TRBJ2-3; TRBD1 aligns across 11 bases. CDR3 length: 16 amino acids. Germline CDR1 MGHRA, CDR2 YSYEKL. V dropped 2 bases and J dropped 6; count of bases not matched to a gene: 7. The CDR3 DNA reads TGCGCCAGCAGCCAACCAGGACAGGGGGCTGTGGATACGCAGTATTTT. Protein product: CASSQPGQGAVDTQYF.

J is TRBJ2-2 and V is TRBV5-6; 7 bases are a match to TRBD1. V shed 6 bases, J shed 4 bases, and the junction held 3 bases outside the gene matches. The CDR3 totals 13 residues. Germline CDR1 and CDR2: SGHDT and YYEEEE. The CDR3 nucleotides are TGTGCCAGCACCACAGGGGCCACCGGGGAGCTGTTTTTT. Translating gives CASTTGATGELFF.

The genes are TRBV6-5 and TRBJ2-7, with D perhaps TRBD2 (6 bases). CDR3 length: 16 residues. Germline V gene sequence: CDR1 MNHEY, CDR2 SVGAGI. Deletions cut 1 base from V and 6 bases from J, with 19 bases between. In nucleotides, the CDR3 is TGTGCCAGCAGTTACTTTTCACTCCCCGGCGGGGTCGAGCAGTACTTC. It specifies CASSYFSLPGGVEQYF.

The rearrangement links TRBV20-1 to TRBJ2-5; TRBD2 aligns across 7 bases. V was clipped by 1 base and J by 4 bases; unmatched bases: 3. Germline V gives CDR1 DFQATT, CDR2 SNEGSKA (reference sequence). There are 13 residues in the CDR3. In DNA form, the CDR3 reads TGCAGTGCTAGAGGGGGGGGTCGAGAGACCCAGTACTTC. Translation gives CSARGGGRETQYF.

The sample holds many counts of this clonotype. The V and J genes are TRBV5-1 and TRBJ2-2; D may be TRBD2 (5 bases). CDR3 size: 13 residues. Germline loops: CDR1 SGHRS, CDR2 YFSETQ. V was shortened by 3 bases and J by 5 bases, with 8 bases between the two germline ends. The CDR3 protein is CASSSGVTGELFF. CDR3 in DNA: TGCGCCAGCAGCTCCGGGGTGACCGGGGAGCTGTTTTTT.